Detailed here is one TCR beta chain. Its antigen is as yet unknown. These data originate in a study of T cells in localized non-small cell lung cancer. Findings of the study overall: T cell clonality was highest in uninvolved adjacent lung, above tumor. Because researchers sequenced only one region of the tumor, heterogeneity is still possible. Density of T cells in blood, when higher, went with longer overall survival.

The germline gives CDR1 MNHNS, CDR2 SASEGT. CDR3 size: 14 residues. With 2 bases removed from V and 7 bases from J, the gap between germline ends came to 12 bases. Profiled with immunoSEQ multiplex PCR; TCRdb holds only in-frame clones, not every one. This table has just over 70,000 clones, 86% appearing once. This receptor was identified in a male donor aged 60 or older with stage III squamous cell lung carcinoma. V is TRBV6-1 and J is TRBJ1-5; D uncertain. The material was peripheral blood, obtained before any cancer treatment. CDR3 nucleotide sequence: TGTGCCAGCAGTGAATCGGGGTCATCCCAGCCCCAGCATTTT. This sequence encodes CASSESGSSQPQHF.